This T cell receptor (beta chain) was identified in a study of blood T cell repertoires in COVID-19. Per the original methods: By means of reference gene primer amplification, nucleated cell counts were estimated. Here immunoSEQ multiplex PCR was the method, and the copy in TCRdb shows in-frame clones only, minus some. V and J calls and clone size are given by that table; D and trimming were obtained from the DNA. The table lists over 85,000 clones, less than 90% of them singletons, with roughly 6.5% in the top ten. The CDR3 extends over 15 amino acids. Trimming cost V 3 bases and J 5 bases; bases outside gene matches: 9. CDR1 and CDR2 (germline): SEHNR, FQNEAQ (reference sequence).

This chain joins TRBV7-9 and TRBJ2-5; 7 bases line up with TRBD2. Sequencing was carried out using peripheral blood. The sequence came from a man in his sixties with acute or convalescent COVID-19. CDR3 in amino acids: CASSFGLGVPETQYF. The CDR3 DNA follows: TGTGCCAGCAGCTTTGGACTAGGAGTACCTGAGACCCAGTACTTC.